Listed here are 5 T cell receptor beta chains from one sample, sequenced in a study of blood T cell repertoires in COVID-19. Repertoires were generated with immunoSEQ multiplex PCR, while TCRdb's copy carries only in-frame clones and drops some. This table holds fewer than 250,000 clones, 83% found once. Specimen: peripheral blood. The receptors shown here come from a human donor in a cohort sampled during active COVID-19.

This clone has at least ten counts. The J gene is TRBJ2-3, the V gene TRBV12-3 or TRBV12-4; no definite D call. CDR3 length: 13 residues. V lost 8 bases to trimming and J lost 4 bases, with 13 bases between them. CDR3 loop: CASGLLVADTQYF. CDR3 in DNA: TGTGCCAGCGGGCTCCTGGTCGCAGATACGCAGTATTTT.

The V call is TRBV7-2, the J call TRBJ2-3; weak D call: TRBD2 (5 bases). This CDR3 spans 15 amino acids. CDR1 and CDR2 (germline): SGHTA, FQGNSA. V lost 4 bases and J 5 bases, leaving 16 bases between the germline ends. The CDR3 here is CASSSPWTEGDTQYF. The CDR3 DNA follows: TGTGCCAGCAGCTCTCCCTGGACTGAGGGAGATACGCAGTATTTT.

Worth noting for this clone: Germline is not matched at one junction end, which may reflect a read error. The V call is TRBV7-7, the J call TRBJ2-5; D gene ambiguous. Germline CDR1 SSHAT, CDR2 FNYEAQ (reference sequence). This CDR3 is built from 15 residues. The CDR3 DNA reads as TGTGCTAGCAGCTTAAGTTCTGGCTTCCAAGAGACCCAGTACTTC. It yields the protein CASSLSSGFQETQYF.

The chain has TRBV6-5 and TRBJ1-2, with 9 bases lining up with TRBD1. CDR1 is MNHEY, CDR2 SVGAGI, per germline. J lost 7 bases, V lost 5 bases, and 8 bases had no gene match. The CDR3 consists of 14 residues. The CDR3 DNA is TGTGCCAGCAGTCCCGACAGGGGGAGCGGTGGCTACACCTTC. As protein: CASSPDRGSGGYTF.

The chain is built from TRBV5-1 and TRBJ2-1; 8 bases are shared with TRBD2. This CDR3 is built from 16 residues. In germline, CDR1 is SGHRS, CDR2 YFSETQ. Unmatched junction bases numbered 12, after V lost 0 bases and J lost 10 bases. In DNA form, the CDR3 reads TGCGCCAGCAGCTTGGAAGTGAGCGGGGGATATAGGGAGCAGTTCTTC. Translating it yields CASSLEVSGGYREQFF.